This T cell receptor beta chain was observed in a study of cytotoxic CD8 clonotypes in ibrutinib-treated CLL. About the research overall: Recorded responses included 24 partial and 2 complete; following median 68 months, approximately 15 stayed remitted and 12 progressed. Once treatment had gone on for a median of 12 months, range 6 to 36, response samples were drawn.

Profiling relied on immunoSEQ multiplex PCR, and the TCRdb table lists in-frame clones only, not all of them. The table lists about 140,000 clones, 70% to 90% of them singletons. Germline loops: CDR1 LNHNV, CDR2 YYDKDF (reference sequence). The CDR3 totals 15 residues. V lost 6 bases and J lost 1; bases outside the gene matches: 4. The sequences come from PBMCs, collected after 36 months of ibrutinib treatment. The sequence was obtained from a human donor with chronic lymphocytic leukemia. The rearrangement links TRBV15 to TRBJ2-7; TRBD2 matches at 12 bases. CDR3 in DNA: TGTGCCACCAGTCCACTAGCGGGAGGATCCTACGAGCAGTACTTC. Translating gives CATSPLAGGSYEQYF.